One T cell receptor beta chain is described in this entry. The antigen remains undetermined. The CDR3 sequence is 11 residues long. The trim removed 7 bases at V and 8 bases at J, leaving 4 bases unmatched. Germline V gene data show CDR1 as SQVTM and CDR2 as ANQGSEA. After 5'RACE with constant-segment primers, TCR alpha and TCR beta cDNA libraries carrying sample barcodes and UMIs were obtained. Via MiXCR, TCRdb re-called the 5' RACE reads, giving one row per CDR3 protein. The sample lists 400,000 to 500,000 distinct CDR3 sequences; 20% to 30% were seen once. This specimen belongs to a study of T-cell memory formation after mild COVID-19. About the study: Largely, TCR clusters stayed within a single donor. Study observations and caveats: Among CD4+ contracting clones, most were CM and EM, and CD8+ ones EMRA. Among clones contracting day 15 to 85, CD4/CD8 was balanced, whereas later expanders leaned CD4+.

This clonotype was obtained from an adult woman who had mild COVID-19 (a few samples of this study predate the infection). Cell type and time point are not known. The rearrangement joins TRBV29-1 to TRBJ2-3, with 9 bases lining up with TRBD1. Input material: PBMCs or a T cell subset sorted from them (not recorded which). CDR3 in amino acids: CSGTGDGTQYF. The CDR3 DNA reads as TGCAGCGGGACAGGGGATGGTACGCAGTATTTT.